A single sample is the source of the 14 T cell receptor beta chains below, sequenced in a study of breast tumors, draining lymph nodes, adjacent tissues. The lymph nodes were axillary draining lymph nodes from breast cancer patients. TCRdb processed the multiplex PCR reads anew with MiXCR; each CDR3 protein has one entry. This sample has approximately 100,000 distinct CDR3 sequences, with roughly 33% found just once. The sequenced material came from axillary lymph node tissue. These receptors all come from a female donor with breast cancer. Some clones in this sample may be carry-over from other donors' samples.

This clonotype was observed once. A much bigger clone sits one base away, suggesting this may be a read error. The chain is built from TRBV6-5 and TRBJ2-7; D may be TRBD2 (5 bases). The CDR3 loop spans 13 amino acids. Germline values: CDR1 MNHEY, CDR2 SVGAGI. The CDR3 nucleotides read TGTACCAGCAAGCGGTGGGAGTCCTACGAGCAGTACTTC. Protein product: CTSKRWESYEQYF.

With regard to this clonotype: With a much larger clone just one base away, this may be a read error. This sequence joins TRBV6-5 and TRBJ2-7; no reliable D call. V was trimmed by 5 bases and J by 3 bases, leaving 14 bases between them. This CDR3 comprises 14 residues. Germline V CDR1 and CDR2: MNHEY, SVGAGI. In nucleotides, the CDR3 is TGTGCCAGCAGTCATTCTTCTGGCGTCTACGAGCAGTACTTC. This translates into CASSHSSGVYEQYF.

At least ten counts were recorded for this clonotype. The CDR3 DNA is TGCGCCAGCAGCTCCCTTACTAGCACAGATACGCAGTATTTT. Its translation: CASSSLTSTDTQYF. V and J are TRBV5-1 and TRBJ2-3; no reliable D call. CDR1 SGHRS and CDR2 YFSETQ come from the germline V gene. V lost 3 bases and J 0 bases, leaving 8 bases between the germline ends. The CDR3 extends over 14 amino acids.

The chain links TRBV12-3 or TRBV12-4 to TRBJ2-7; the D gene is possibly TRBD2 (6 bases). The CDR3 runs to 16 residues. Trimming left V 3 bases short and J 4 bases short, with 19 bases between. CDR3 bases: TGTGCCAGCAGTTTCCGGGGAGGCAGGGCGGGGTACGAGCAGTACTTC. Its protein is CASSFRGGRAGYEQYF.

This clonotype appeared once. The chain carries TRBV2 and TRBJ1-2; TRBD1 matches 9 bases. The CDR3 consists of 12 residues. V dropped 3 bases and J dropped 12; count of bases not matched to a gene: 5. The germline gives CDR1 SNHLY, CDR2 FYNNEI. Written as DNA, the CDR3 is TGTGCCAGCAGTGAGCGGGACAGGGAAAACACCTTC. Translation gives CASSERDRENTF.

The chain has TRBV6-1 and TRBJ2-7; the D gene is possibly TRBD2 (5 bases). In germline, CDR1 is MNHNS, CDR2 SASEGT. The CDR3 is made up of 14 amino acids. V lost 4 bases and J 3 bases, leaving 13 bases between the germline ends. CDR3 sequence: CASSVGPGIYEQYF. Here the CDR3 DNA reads TGTGCCAGCAGTGTTGGCCCGGGAATCTACGAGCAGTACTTC.

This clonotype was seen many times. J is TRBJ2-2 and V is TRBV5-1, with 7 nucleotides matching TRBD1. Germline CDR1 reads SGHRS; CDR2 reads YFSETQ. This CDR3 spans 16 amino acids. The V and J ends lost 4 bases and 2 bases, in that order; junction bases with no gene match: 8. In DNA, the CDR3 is TGCGCCAGCAGCATGCGACAGGGCGGAAACACCGGGGAGCTGTTTTTT. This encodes CASSMRQGGNTGELFF.

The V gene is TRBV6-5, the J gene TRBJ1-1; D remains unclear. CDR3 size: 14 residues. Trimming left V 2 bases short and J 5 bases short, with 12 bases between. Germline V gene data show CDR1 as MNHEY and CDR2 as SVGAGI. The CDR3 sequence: CASSYRRGTTEAFF. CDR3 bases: TGTGCCAGCAGTTACCGCCGGGGAACGACTGAAGCTTTCTTT.

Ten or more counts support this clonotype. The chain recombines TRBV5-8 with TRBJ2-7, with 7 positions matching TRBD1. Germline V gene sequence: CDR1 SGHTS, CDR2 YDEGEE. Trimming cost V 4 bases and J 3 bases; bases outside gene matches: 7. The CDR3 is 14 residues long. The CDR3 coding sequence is TGTGCCAGCAGCCTCAGGCAGGGGGACTACGAGCAGTACTTC. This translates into CASSLRQGDYEQYF.

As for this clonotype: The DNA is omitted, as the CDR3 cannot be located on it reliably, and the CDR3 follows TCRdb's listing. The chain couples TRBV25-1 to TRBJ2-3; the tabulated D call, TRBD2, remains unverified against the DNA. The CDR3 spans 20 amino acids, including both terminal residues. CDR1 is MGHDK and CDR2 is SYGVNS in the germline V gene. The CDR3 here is CASSIYLCSVARAVRDTQYF.

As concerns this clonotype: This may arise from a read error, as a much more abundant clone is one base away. The DNA of the CDR3 is TGTGCCTGGAGTTATAGCCCCTACAATGAGCAGTTCTTC. As protein: CAWSYSPYNEQFF. This chain connects TRBV30 to TRBJ2-1, with D unresolved. The CDR3 spans 13 residues. Germline CDR1 is GTSNPN and CDR2 is SVGIG (reference sequence). The germline V and J ends were trimmed by 2 bases and 2 bases, with 7 bases remaining between them.

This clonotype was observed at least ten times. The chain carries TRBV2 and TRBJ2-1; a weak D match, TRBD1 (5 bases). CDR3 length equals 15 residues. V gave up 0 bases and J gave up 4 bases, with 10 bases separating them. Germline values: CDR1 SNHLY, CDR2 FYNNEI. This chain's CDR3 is CASSEAQTAYNEQFF. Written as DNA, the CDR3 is TGTGCCAGCAGTGAAGCACAGACAGCTTACAATGAGCAGTTCTTC.

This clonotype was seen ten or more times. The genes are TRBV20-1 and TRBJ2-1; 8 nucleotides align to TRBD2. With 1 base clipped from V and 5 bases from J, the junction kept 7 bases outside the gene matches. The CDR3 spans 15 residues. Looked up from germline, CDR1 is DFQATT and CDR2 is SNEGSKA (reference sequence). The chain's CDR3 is CSARVPGGPNNEQFF. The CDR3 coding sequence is TGCAGTGCTAGAGTACCGGGAGGGCCGAACAATGAGCAGTTCTTC.

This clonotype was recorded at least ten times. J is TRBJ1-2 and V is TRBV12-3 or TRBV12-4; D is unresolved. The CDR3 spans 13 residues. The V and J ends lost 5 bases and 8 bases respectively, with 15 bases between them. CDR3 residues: CASSVRPSGGYTF. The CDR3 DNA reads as TGTGCCAGCAGTGTCAGGCCCTCAGGAGGCTACACCTTC.